In this sample, the clone carrying this TCR beta chain turned up a few times. Trimming removed 1 base from V and 0 bases from J, with 10 bases in between. The CDR3 consists of 16 residues. CDR1 and CDR2 from the germline V gene are LNHNV and YYDKDF (reference sequence). This sample stems from a study of response to subunit inactivated influenza vaccine. TCRdb reprocessed the RT-PCR reads with MiXCR, giving one entry per CDR3 protein. The profile covers hundreds of thousands of distinct CDR3 sequences, with approximately 24% appearing a single time and approximately 2% taken by the ten largest. The rearrangement joins TRBV15 to TRBJ2-1, with D hard to call. The TCR originated in a man aged 45 to 65 who received an inactivated influenza vaccine. This sample comprised CD4+ T cells sorted from PBMCs, obtained around 5 days after vaccination. The DNA of the CDR3 is TGTGCCACCAGCAGAGTGGGCAGCAACTCCTACAATGAGCAGTTCTTC. It encodes CATSRVGSNSYNEQFF.